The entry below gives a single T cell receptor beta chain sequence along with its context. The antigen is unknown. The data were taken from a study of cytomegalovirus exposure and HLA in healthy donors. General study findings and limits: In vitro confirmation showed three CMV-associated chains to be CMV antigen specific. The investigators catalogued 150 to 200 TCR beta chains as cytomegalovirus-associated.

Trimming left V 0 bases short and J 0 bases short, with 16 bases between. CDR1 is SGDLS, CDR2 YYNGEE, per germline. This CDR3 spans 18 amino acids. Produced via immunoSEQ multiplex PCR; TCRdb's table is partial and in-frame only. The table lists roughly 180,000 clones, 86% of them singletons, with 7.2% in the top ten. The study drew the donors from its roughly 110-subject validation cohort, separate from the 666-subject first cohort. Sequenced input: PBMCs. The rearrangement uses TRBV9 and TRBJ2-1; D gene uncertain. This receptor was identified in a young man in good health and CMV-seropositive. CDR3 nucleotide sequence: TGTGCCAGCAGCGTAGAGGACGGTACCTTTAGCTCCTACAATGAGCAGTTCTTC. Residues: CASSVEDGTFSSYNEQFF.